This T cell receptor beta chain came from a study of CD8 T cells in Susac syndrome. CDR1 is MNHEY and CDR2 is SMNVEV in the germline V gene (reference sequence). The CDR3 covers 15 residues. V was pared by 4 bases and J by 5 bases, with 3 bases of the junction left unmatched. With random hexamers, about 0.5 to 1 ug RNA was reverse transcribed. TCRdb itself ran the immunoSEQ multiplex PCR reads through MiXCR, one entry per CDR3 protein. The sample has 250,000 to 300,000 distinct CDR3 sequences, 75% to 85% seen once. The clonotype was recovered from a human donor with multiple sclerosis. J is TRBJ1-5 and V is TRBV27; 12 nucleotides match TRBD1. The sequenced material came from CD8+ T cells from PBMCs. The chain's CDR3 is CASSSGTGGDQPQHF. The CDR3 region has the DNA TGTGCCAGCAGTTCAGGGACAGGGGGCGATCAGCCCCAGCATTTT.